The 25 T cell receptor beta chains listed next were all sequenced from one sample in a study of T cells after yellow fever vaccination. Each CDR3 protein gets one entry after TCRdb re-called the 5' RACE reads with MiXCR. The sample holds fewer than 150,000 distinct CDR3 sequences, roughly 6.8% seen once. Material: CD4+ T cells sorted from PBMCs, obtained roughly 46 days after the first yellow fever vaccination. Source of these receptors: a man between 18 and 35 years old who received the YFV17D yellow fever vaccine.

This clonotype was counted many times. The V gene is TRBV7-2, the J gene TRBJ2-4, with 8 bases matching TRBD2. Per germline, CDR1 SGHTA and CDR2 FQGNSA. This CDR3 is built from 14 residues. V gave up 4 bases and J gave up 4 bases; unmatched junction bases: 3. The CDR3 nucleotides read TGTGCCAGCAGCTACAGCGGGGGAAAAAACATTCAGTACTTC. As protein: CASSYSGGKNIQYF.

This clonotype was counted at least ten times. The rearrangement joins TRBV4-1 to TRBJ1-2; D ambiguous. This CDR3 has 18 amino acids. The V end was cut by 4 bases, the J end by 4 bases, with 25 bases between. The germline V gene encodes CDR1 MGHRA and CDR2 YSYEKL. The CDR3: CASSRMGLGGRKVYGYTF. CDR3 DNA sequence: TGCGCCAGCAGCCGAATGGGTTTGGGCGGGAGAAAGGTCTATGGCTACACCTTC.

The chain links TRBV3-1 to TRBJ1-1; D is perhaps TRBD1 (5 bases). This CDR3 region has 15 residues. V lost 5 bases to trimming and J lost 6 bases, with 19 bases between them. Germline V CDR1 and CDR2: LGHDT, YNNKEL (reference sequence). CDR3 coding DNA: TGTGCCAGCAGCAGACATCAGGACCGGGGGTCTGAAGCTTTCTTT. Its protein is CASSRHQDRGSEAFF. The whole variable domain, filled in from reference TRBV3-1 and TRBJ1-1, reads DTAVSQTPKYLVTQMGNDKSIKCEQNLGHDTMYWYKQDSKKFLKIMFSYNNKELIINETVPNRFSPKSPDKAHLNLHINSLELGDSAVYFCASSRHQDRGSEAFFGQGTRLTVV.

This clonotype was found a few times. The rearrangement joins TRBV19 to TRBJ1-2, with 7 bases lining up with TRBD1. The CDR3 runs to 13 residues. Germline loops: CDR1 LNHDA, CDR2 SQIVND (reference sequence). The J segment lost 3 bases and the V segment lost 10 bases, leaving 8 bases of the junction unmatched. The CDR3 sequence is CATSTGTDYGYTF. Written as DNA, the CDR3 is TGTGCCACCTCAACCGGGACAGACTATGGCTACACCTTC.

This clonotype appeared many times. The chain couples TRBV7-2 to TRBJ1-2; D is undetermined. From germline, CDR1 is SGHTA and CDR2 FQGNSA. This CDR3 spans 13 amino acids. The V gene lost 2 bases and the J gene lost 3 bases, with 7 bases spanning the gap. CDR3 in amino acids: CASSLTQHYGYTF. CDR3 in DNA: TGTGCCAGCAGCTTAACACAGCACTATGGCTACACCTTC.

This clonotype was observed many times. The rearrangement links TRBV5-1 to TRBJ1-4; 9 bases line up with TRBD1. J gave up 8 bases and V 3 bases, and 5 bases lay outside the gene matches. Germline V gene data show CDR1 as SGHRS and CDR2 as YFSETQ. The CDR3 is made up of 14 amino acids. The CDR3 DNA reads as TGCGCCAGCAGCTGGGACAGGGTGGAGGAAAAACTGTTTTTT. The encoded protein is CASSWDRVEEKLFF.

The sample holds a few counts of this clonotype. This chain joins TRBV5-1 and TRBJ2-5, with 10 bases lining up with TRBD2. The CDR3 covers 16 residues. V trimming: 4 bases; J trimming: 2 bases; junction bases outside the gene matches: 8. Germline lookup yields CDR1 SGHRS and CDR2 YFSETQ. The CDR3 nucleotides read TGCGCCAGCAGCAGAAATAGCGGGGGGCCACAAGAGACCCAGTACTTC. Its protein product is CASSRNSGGPQETQYF.

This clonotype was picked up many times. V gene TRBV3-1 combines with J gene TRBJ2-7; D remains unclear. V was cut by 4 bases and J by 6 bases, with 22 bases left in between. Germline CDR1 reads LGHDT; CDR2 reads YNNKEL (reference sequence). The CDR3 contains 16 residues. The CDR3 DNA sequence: TGTGCCAGCAGCCCCGTCCCGACGGCTGGTCTAGGCGAGCAGTACTTC. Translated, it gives CASSPVPTAGLGEQYF.

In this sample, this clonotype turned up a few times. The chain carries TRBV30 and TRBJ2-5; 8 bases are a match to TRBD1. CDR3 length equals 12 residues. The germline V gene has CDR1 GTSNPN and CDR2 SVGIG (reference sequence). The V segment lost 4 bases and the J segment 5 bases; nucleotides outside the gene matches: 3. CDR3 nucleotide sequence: TGTGCCTGGACAGGGGGCGATGAGACCCAGTACTTC. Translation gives CAWTGGDETQYF. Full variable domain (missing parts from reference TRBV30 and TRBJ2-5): SQTIHQWPATLVQPVGSPLSLECTVEGTSNPNLYWYRQAAGRGLQLLFYSVGIGQISSEVPQNLSASRPQDRQFILSSKKLLLSDSGFYLCAWTGGDETQYFGPGTRLLVL.

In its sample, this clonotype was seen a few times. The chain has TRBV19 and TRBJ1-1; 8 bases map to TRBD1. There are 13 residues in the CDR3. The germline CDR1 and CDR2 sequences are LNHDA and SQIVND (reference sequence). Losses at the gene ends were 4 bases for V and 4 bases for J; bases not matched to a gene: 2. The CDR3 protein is CASSTDRATEAFF. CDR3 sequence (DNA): TGTGCCAGTAGTACGGACAGGGCCACTGAAGCTTTCTTT. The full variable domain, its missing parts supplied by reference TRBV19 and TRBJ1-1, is DGGITQSPKYLFRKEGQNVTLSCEQNLNHDAMYWYRQDPGQGLRLIYYSQIVNDFQKGDIAEGYSVSREKKESFPLTVTSAQKNPTAFYLCASSTDRATEAFFGQGTRLTVV.

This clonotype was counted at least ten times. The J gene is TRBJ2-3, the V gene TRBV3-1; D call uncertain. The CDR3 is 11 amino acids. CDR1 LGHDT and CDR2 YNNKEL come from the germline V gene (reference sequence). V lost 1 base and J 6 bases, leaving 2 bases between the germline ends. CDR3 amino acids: CASSQGDTQYF. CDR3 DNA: TGTGCCAGCAGCCAAGGGGATACGCAGTATTTT.

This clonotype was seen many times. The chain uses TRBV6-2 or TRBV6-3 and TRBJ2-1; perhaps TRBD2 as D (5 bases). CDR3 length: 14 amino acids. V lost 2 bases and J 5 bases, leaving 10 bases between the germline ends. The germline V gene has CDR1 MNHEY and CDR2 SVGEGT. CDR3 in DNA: TGTGCCAGCAGTTACGCGGGTCCCAACAATGAGCAGTTCTTC. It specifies CASSYAGPNNEQFF.

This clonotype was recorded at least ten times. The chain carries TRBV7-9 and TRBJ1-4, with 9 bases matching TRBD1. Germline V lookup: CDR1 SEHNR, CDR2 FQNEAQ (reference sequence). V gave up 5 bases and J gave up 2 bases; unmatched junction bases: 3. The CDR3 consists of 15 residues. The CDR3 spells CASSPGTGTNEKLFF. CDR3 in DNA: TGTGCCAGCAGCCCCGGGACAGGGACTAATGAAAAACTGTTTTTT.

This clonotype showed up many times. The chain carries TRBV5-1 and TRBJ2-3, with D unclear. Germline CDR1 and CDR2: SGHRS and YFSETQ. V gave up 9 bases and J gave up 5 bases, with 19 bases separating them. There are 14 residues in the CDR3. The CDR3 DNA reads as TGCGCCACCCAAGATGGGCAGGCAGGAGATACGCAGTATTTT. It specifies CATQDGQAGDTQYF.

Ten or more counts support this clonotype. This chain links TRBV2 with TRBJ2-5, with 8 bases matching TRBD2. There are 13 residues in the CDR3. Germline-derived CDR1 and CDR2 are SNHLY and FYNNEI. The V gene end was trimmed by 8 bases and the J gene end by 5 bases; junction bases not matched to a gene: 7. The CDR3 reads CASGDSGAETQYF. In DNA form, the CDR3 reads TGTGCCAGCGGAGATAGCGGGGCGGAGACCCAGTACTTC.

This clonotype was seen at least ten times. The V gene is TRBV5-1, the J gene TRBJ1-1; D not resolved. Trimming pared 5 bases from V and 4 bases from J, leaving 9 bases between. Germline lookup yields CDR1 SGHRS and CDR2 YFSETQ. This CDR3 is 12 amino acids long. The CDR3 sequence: CASRASSTEAFF. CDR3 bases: TGCGCCAGCAGAGCTTCCTCCACTGAAGCTTTCTTT.

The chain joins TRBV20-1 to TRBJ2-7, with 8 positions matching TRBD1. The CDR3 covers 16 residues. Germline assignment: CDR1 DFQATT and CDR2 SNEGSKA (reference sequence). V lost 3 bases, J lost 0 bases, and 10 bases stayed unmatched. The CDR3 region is CSARGQARDLSYEQYV. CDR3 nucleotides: TGCAGTGCTAGGGGACAGGCTCGGGACCTCTCCTACGAGCAGTACGTC.

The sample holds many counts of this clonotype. CDR3 coding DNA: TGTGCCAGCAGGACCGGTGGGACTAGTGCAGATACGCAGTATTTT. Translating gives CASRTGGTSADTQYF. V and J are TRBV2 and TRBJ2-3; 8 bases are a match to TRBD2. The V gene end was trimmed by 6 bases and the J gene end by 4 bases; junction bases not matched to a gene: 9. Germline CDR1 reads SNHLY; CDR2 reads FYNNEI. The CDR3 is 15 amino acids.

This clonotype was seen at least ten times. The CDR3 nucleotides read TGTGCCAGCAGCTATCGTAGCGGGGGGCAGAATACGCAGTATTTT. This encodes CASSYRSGGQNTQYF. This sequence joins TRBV12-3 or TRBV12-4 and TRBJ2-3, with 10 bases that match TRBD2. The CDR3 has 15 residues. Losses at the gene ends were 6 bases for V and 7 bases for J; bases not matched to a gene: 10.

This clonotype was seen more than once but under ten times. The CDR3 DNA sequence: TGTGCCAGCAGCGTCGACCACAATGAGCAGTTCTTC. It codes for CASSVDHNEQFF. This chain connects TRBV5-6 to TRBJ2-1; D unresolved. Trimming left V 4 bases short and J 5 bases short, with 7 bases between. In germline, CDR1 is SGHDT, CDR2 YYEEEE. The CDR3 sequence is 12 residues long.

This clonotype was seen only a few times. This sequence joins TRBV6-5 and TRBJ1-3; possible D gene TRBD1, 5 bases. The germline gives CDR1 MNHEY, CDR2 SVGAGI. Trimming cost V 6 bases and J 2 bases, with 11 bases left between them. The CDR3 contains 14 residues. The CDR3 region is CASRTPGAGNTIYF. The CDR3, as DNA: TGTGCCAGCAGGACTCCGGGGGCTGGAAACACCATATATTTT.

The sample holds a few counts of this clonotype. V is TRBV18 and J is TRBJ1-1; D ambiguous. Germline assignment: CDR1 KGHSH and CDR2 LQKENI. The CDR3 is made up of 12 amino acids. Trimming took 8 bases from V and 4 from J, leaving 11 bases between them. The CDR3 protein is CASENGGTEAFF. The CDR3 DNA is TGTGCCAGCGAGAATGGTGGCACTGAAGCTTTCTTT.

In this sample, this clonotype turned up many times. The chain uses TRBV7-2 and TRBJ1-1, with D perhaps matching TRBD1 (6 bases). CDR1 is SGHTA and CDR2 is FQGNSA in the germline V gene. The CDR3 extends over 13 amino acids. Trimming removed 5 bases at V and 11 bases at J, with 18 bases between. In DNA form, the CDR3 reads TGTGCCAGCAGCCCGGTCGGGGGGGCTCACGCTTTCTTT. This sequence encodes CASSPVGGAHAFF.

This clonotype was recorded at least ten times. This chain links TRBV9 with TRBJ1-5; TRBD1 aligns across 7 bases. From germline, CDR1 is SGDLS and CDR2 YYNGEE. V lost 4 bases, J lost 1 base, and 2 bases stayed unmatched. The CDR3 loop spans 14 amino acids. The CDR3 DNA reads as TGTGCCAGCAGCTCGGGACAGAGCAATCAGCCCCAGCATTTT. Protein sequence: CASSSGQSNQPQHF.

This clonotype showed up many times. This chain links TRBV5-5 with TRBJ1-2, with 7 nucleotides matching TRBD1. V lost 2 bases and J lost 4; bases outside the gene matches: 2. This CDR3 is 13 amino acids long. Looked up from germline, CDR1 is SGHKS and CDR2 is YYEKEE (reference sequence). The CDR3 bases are TGTGCCAGCAGCTTTGACAGGGCCTATGGCTACACCTTC. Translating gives CASSFDRAYGYTF.